This entry lists 27 T cell receptor beta chains sequenced from one sample in a study of CD8 T cells in Susac syndrome. An input of about 0.5 to 1 ug of RNA was subjected to reverse transcription using random hexamers. MiXCR, applied by TCRdb to the immunoSEQ multiplex PCR reads, yields one record per CDR3 protein. The data hold hundreds of thousands of distinct CDR3 sequences, with around 93% observed a single time. Sequencing was carried out using CD4+ T cells from PBMCs. These receptors were obtained from a human donor with multiple sclerosis.

This rearrangement joins TRBV13 to TRBJ2-6; the D gene is possibly TRBD2 (6 bases). V lost 5 bases and J 2 bases, leaving 16 bases between the germline ends. Germline CDR1 reads PRHDT; CDR2 reads FYEKMQ (reference sequence). The CDR3 is 17 amino acids. As DNA, the CDR3 is TGTGCCAGCAGCCCCCCCGGGGGAACCACTGGGGCCAACGTCCTGACTTTC. Translation: CASSPPGGTTGANVLTF.

The V and J genes are TRBV10-3 and TRBJ2-3; D is unclear. Germline assignment: CDR1 ENHRY and CDR2 SYGVKD. Trimming pared 6 bases from V and 2 bases from J, leaving 9 bases between. The CDR3 extends over 13 amino acids. In nucleotides, the CDR3 is TGTGCCATCAGAGGAGACTCCACAGATACGCAGTATTTT. Amino acids: CAIRGDSTDTQYF.

The J gene is TRBJ2-7, the V gene TRBV12-3 or TRBV12-4, with a possible D match to TRBD1 (6 bases). The CDR3 loop spans 15 amino acids. The V end was cut by 5 bases, the J end by 4 bases, with 18 bases between. The CDR3 protein is CASSPQSRGPYEQYF. The CDR3 DNA reads as TGTGCCAGCAGTCCCCAATCCAGGGGCCCATACGAGCAGTACTTC.

The DNA of the CDR3 is TGCGCCAGCAGGGTACCGGGACAGTCTATCGGTAGCAATCAGCCCCAGCATTTT. Translation gives CASRVPGQSIGSNQPQHF. The chain uses TRBV23-1 and TRBJ1-5, with 7 bases fitting TRBD1. TRBV23-1 is annotated as an ORF whose role is uncertain. CDR3 length equals 18 residues. Trimming at V came to 6 bases and at J to 0 bases, leaving 14 bases not matched to a gene.

The chain is built from TRBV3-1 and TRBJ2-1; either TRBD1 or TRBD2 may fit D (5 bases each). The CDR3 spans 16 residues. Between the trimmed V and J ends, which lost 2 bases and 7 bases, there was a span of 18 bases. Germline CDR1 is LGHDT and CDR2 is YNNKEL (reference sequence). As DNA, the CDR3 is TGTGCCAGCAGCCAACGCAGGGACCCCACAGGAAATGAGCAGTTCTTC. Its translation: CASSQRRDPTGNEQFF.

V is TRBV25-1 and J is TRBJ2-7; tentative D call: TRBD2 (5 bases). The CDR3 contains 14 residues. With 4 bases removed from V and 2 bases from J, the gap between germline ends came to 12 bases. Per germline, CDR1 MGHDK and CDR2 SYGVNS. CDR3 nucleotides: TGTGCCAGCAGTGCCCCGGGATTTCCCTACGAGCAGTACTTC. It yields the protein CASSAPGFPYEQYF.

This clonotype was seen once. The J gene is TRBJ1-2, the V gene TRBV24-1, with TRBD1 matching over 11 bases. J gave up 8 bases and V 2 bases, and 6 bases lay outside the gene matches. This CDR3 comprises 15 residues. Per germline, CDR1 KGHDR and CDR2 SFDVKD. This CDR3 reads CATSDWTGGAEGYTF. The CDR3 DNA reads TGTGCCACCAGTGATTGGACAGGGGGCGCGGAAGGCTACACCTTC.

The chain joins TRBV4-1 to TRBJ1-2; D unclear. V was cut by 1 base and J by 8 bases, with 14 bases left in between. The CDR3 loop spans 14 amino acids. Per the germline V gene, CDR1 is MGHRA and CDR2 is YSYEKL. CDR3 loop: CASSQAWELGGYTF. CDR3 sequence (DNA): TGCGCCAGCAGCCAAGCATGGGAGTTGGGCGGCTACACCTTC.

V and J are TRBV7-2 and TRBJ2-7; D is tentatively TRBD1 or TRBD2 (5 bases each). The CDR3 spans 15 residues. Germline CDR1 and CDR2: SGHTA and FQGNSA. Trimming cost V 2 bases and J 0 bases, with 11 bases left between them. The CDR3 spells CASSLHPGSSYEQYF. Here the CDR3 DNA reads TGTGCCAGCAGCTTACACCCAGGGAGCTCCTACGAGCAGTACTTC. Complete variable domain (other parts from reference TRBV7-2 and TRBJ2-7): GAGVSQSPSNKVTEKGKDVELRCDPISGHTALYWYRQSLGQGLEFLIYFQGNSAPDKSGLPSDRFSAERTGGSVSTLTIQRTQQEDSAVYLCASSLHPGSSYEQYFGPGTRLTVT.

This chain joins TRBV9 and TRBJ2-1; no clear D gene. V shed 0 bases and J shed 9 bases, with 7 bases lying between them. Germline V gene data show CDR1 as SGDLS and CDR2 as YYNGEE. This CDR3 region has 12 residues. DNA for the CDR3: TGTGCCAGCAGCGTAGAATTCGGTGAGCAGTTCTTC. Residues: CASSVEFGEQFF.

The CDR3 spells CASKGARESGYTF. For the CDR3, the DNA is TGTGCCAGTAAGGGGGCGCGTGAATCTGGCTACACCTTC. V gene TRBV12-3 or TRBV12-4 combines with J gene TRBJ1-2; 7 nucleotides line up with TRBD1. J gave up 7 bases and V 9 bases, and 11 bases lay outside the gene matches. The CDR3 consists of 13 residues.

The CDR3 DNA reads TGTGCCTGGTCCCTCGGACTCTCCTACGAGCAGTACTTC. This encodes CAWSLGLSYEQYF. V and J are TRBV30 and TRBJ2-7; maybe TRBD2 (5 bases). Germline V gene sequence: CDR1 GTSNPN, CDR2 SVGIG (reference sequence). This CDR3 spans 13 amino acids. Trimming removed 5 bases from V and 0 bases from J, with 11 bases in between.

The chain links TRBV29-1 to TRBJ2-5; no clear D gene. V shed 3 bases and J shed 5 bases, with 10 bases lying between them. The CDR3 runs 12 residues. Germline V gene data show CDR1 as SQVTM and CDR2 as ANQGSEA. CDR3 sequence: CSVETRRETQYF. The DNA of the CDR3 is TGCAGCGTTGAGACTCGACGGGAGACCCAGTACTTC.

The rearrangement uses TRBV2 and TRBJ1-4; no clear D. This CDR3 spans 14 amino acids. V lost 5 bases, J lost 5 bases, and 12 bases lay in between. CDR1 is SNHLY, CDR2 FYNNEI, per germline. The CDR3 DNA reads as TGTGCCAGCAGTTCCCGACTGGGAAATGAAAAACTGTTTTTT. Encoded protein: CASSSRLGNEKLFF.

V usage is TRBV19 and J usage is TRBJ1-2; 7 bases align to TRBD1. Trimming took 5 bases from V and 4 from J; bases not matched to a gene: 7. Per the germline V gene, CDR1 is LNHDA and CDR2 is SQIVND (reference sequence). The CDR3 runs to 14 residues. CDR3 loop: CASSPGQVGYGYTF. The CDR3 DNA sequence: TGTGCCAGTAGTCCAGGACAGGTCGGCTATGGCTACACCTTC.

The chain recombines TRBV7-2 with TRBJ2-3, with 10 nucleotides matching TRBD2. The germline gives CDR1 SGHTA, CDR2 FQGNSA. The CDR3 is 14 amino acids. V shed 6 bases, J shed 4 bases, and the junction held 4 bases outside the gene matches. CDR3 bases: TGTGCCAGCAGACAAGCGGGGGGGCCAGATACGCAGTATTTT. It codes for CASRQAGGPDTQYF.

This chain connects TRBV29-1 to TRBJ1-1; no clear D gene. Trimming took off 2 bases at V and 0 bases at J, with 10 bases between the two ends. Germline V lookup: CDR1 SQVTM, CDR2 ANQGSEA. The CDR3 is 14 amino acids. CDR3 sequence: CSVELASMNTEAFF. As DNA, the CDR3 is TGCAGCGTTGAATTGGCTTCCATGAACACTGAAGCTTTCTTT.

The chain uses TRBV15 and TRBJ1-5; weak D call: TRBD1 (5 bases). Trimming took 6 bases from V and 4 from J, leaving 10 bases between them. This CDR3 is 13 amino acids long. From germline, CDR1 is LNHNV and CDR2 YYDKDF (reference sequence). In nucleotides, the CDR3 is TGTGCCACCAGTCGGGACGCTAATCAGCCCCAGCATTTT. This gives the protein CATSRDANQPQHF.

This clonotype was seen a single time. The chain joins TRBV20-1 to TRBJ1-5; TRBD1 aligns across 9 bases. The V and J ends lost 6 bases and 2 bases, in that order; junction bases with no gene match: 17. The CDR3 covers 18 residues. Germline V CDR1 and CDR2: DFQATT, SNEGSKA (reference sequence). For the CDR3, the DNA is TGCAGTGCCCCGACGGACAGGGGAGGCTTTGGTGGCAATCAGCCCCAGCATTTT. Amino acids: CSAPTDRGGFGGNQPQHF.

The rearrangement joins TRBV20-1 to TRBJ1-1; 9 bases fit TRBD1. V was pared by 3 bases and J by 4 bases, with 6 bases of the junction left unmatched. Germline assignment: CDR1 DFQATT and CDR2 SNEGSKA (reference sequence). The CDR3 runs to 14 residues. Here the CDR3 reads CSARDRGGGTEAFF. CDR3 DNA sequence: TGCAGTGCTAGGGACAGGGGTGGGGGCACTGAAGCTTTCTTT.

This rearrangement joins TRBV2 to TRBJ2-2; D is unresolved. Germline loops: CDR1 SNHLY, CDR2 FYNNEI. Trimming took off 6 bases at V and 4 bases at J, with 12 bases between the two ends. The CDR3 consists of 14 residues. The CDR3 loop is CASRPGLPTGELFF. The CDR3 nucleotides read TGTGCCAGCAGACCCGGGCTACCCACCGGGGAGCTGTTTTTT.

The chain has TRBV7-8 and TRBJ2-6; D uncertain. Germline CDR1 SGHVS, CDR2 FQNEAQ. This CDR3 is 13 amino acids long. Trimming took off 1 base at V and 12 bases at J, with 10 bases between the two ends. The CDR3 coding sequence is TGTGCCAGCAGCTTAGTTCGAGGCAGCGTCCTGACTTTC. Translated: CASSLVRGSVLTF.

The chain recombines TRBV7-9 with TRBJ1-1; D is ambiguous. The length of the CDR3 is 15 residues. The V end was cut by 5 bases, the J end by 2 bases, with 15 bases between. From germline, CDR1 is SEHNR and CDR2 FQNEAQ (reference sequence). This CDR3 reads CASSPRGAGNTEAFF. For the CDR3, the DNA is TGTGCCAGCAGCCCCCGTGGCGCAGGCAACACTGAAGCTTTCTTT.

The V gene is TRBV7-2, the J gene TRBJ2-1; TRBD2 aligns across 8 bases. This CDR3 contains 16 residues. The V gene's germline CDR1 is SGHTA and CDR2 FQGNSA. V lost 1 base, J lost 2 bases, and 4 bases stayed unmatched. The CDR3 loop is CASSLVSGGAYNEQFF. The CDR3 coding sequence is TGTGCCAGCAGCTTAGTGAGCGGGGGAGCCTACAATGAGCAGTTCTTC.

The chain employs TRBV29-1 and TRBJ2-3; D gene uncertain. The length of the CDR3 is 14 residues. Germline-derived CDR1 and CDR2 are SQVTM and ANQGSEA. With 6 bases removed from V and 3 bases from J, the gap between germline ends came to 16 bases. The CDR3 DNA reads as TGCAGCGTCCCCCCGACTGCATCTACAGATACGCAGTATTTT. It encodes CSVPPTASTDTQYF.

The V call is TRBV5-1, the J call TRBJ1-1; D is ambiguous. From germline, CDR1 is SGHRS and CDR2 YFSETQ. This CDR3 has 13 amino acids. V was clipped by 0 bases and J by 7 bases, with 10 bases between them. The DNA of the CDR3 is TGCGCCAGCAGCTTGGCCGGCCGGAGTGAAGCTTTCTTT. Translated, it gives CASSLAGRSEAFF. Full variable domain (rest looked up from reference TRBV5-1 and TRBJ1-1): KAGVTQTPRYLIKTRGQQVTLSCSPISGHRSVSWYQQTPGQGLQFLFEYFSETQRNKGNFPGRFSGRQFSNSRSEMNVSTLELGDSALYLCASSLAGRSEAFFGQGTRLTVV.

V and J are TRBV5-1 and TRBJ2-2, with 7 bases lining up with TRBD1. There are 15 residues in the CDR3. V shed 4 bases and J 2 bases; nucleotides not matched to a gene: 5. The V gene's germline CDR1 is SGHRS and CDR2 YFSETQ. CDR3 nucleotide sequence: TGCGCCAGCAGCCGGGGACAGATAAACACCGGGGAGCTGTTTTTT. It is translated as CASSRGQINTGELFF.